Below are 21 T cell receptor beta chains sequenced from a single sample in a study of blood T cell repertoires in COVID-19. Measured with immunoSEQ multiplex PCR; TCRdb has only the in-frame clones, and not every one. The sample yields 140,000 or so clones, roughly 88% seen once. The sample was peripheral blood. Receptors originate from a man aged 70-80 years with acute or convalescent COVID-19.

The CDR3 DNA follows: TGCAGCGTTGAAACGGGACAGGGGTCCTACGAGCAGTACTTC. Amino acid sequence: CSVETGQGSYEQYF. The J gene is TRBJ2-7, the V gene TRBV29-1, with 10 nucleotides matching TRBD1. The CDR3 runs 14 residues. CDR1 is SQVTM, CDR2 ANQGSEA, per germline. V gave up 2 bases and J gave up 1 base; unmatched junction bases: 2.

The gene calls are TRBV13 and TRBJ2-2, with 7 bases that match TRBD2. The ends lost 5 bases at V and 6 bases at J; junction bases unmatched: 0. This CDR3 region has 12 residues. CDR1 is PRHDT and CDR2 is FYEKMQ in the germline V gene (reference sequence). CDR3 nucleotide sequence: TGTGCCAGCAGCCGGGGGGCCGGGGAGCTGTTTTTT. It codes for CASSRGAGELFF.

V is TRBV9 and J is TRBJ2-2; 7 bases agree with TRBD1. The CDR3 sequence is 16 residues long. V lost 0 bases, J lost 3 bases, and 5 bases stayed unmatched. From germline, CDR1 is SGDLS and CDR2 YYNGEE. CDR3 in amino acids: CASSVVSTGYTGELFF. CDR3 DNA sequence: TGTGCCAGCAGCGTAGTTTCGACAGGGTACACCGGGGAGCTGTTTTTT.

The chain combines TRBV24-1 with TRBJ2-1; D gene unclear. The V end was cut by 3 bases, the J end by 7 bases, with 6 bases between. This CDR3 has 12 residues. Per the germline V gene, CDR1 is KGHDR and CDR2 is SFDVKD. CDR3 bases: TGTGCCACCAGTGATCTAGATAATGAGCAGTTCTTC. Its translation is CATSDLDNEQFF.

The rearrangement links TRBV14 to TRBJ1-1; D call uncertain. Trimming left V 0 bases short and J 4 bases short, with 9 bases between. The V gene's germline CDR1 is SGHDN and CDR2 FVKESK. The CDR3 totals 14 residues. CDR3 protein: CASSQDPGSTEAFF. In DNA form, the CDR3 reads TGTGCCAGCAGCCAAGACCCCGGGAGCACTGAAGCTTTCTTT.

The chain is built from TRBV9 and TRBJ2-2; 10 nucleotides line up with TRBD2. The CDR3 extends over 15 amino acids. Germline lookup yields CDR1 SGDLS and CDR2 YYNGEE. V dropped 7 bases and J dropped 3; count of bases not matched to a gene: 6. The DNA of the CDR3 is TGTGCCAGCGCCTCTAGCGGGAGACACACCGGGGAGCTGTTTTTT. It encodes CASASSGRHTGELFF.

This chain joins TRBV10-3 and TRBJ1-3; 9 nucleotides align to TRBD1. With V trimmed by 9 bases and J by 2 bases, 8 bases remained unmatched. Germline lookup yields CDR1 ENHRY and CDR2 SYGVKD. The CDR3 is 15 amino acids. The CDR3 DNA reads as TGTGCCATAAGGGGACAGGGACAAACTGGAAACACCATATATTTT. Translating gives CAIRGQGQTGNTIYF.

The chain is built from TRBV5-5 and TRBJ1-1; D unresolved. V was clipped by 2 bases and J by 1 base, with 6 bases between them. There are 13 residues in the CDR3. The germline gives CDR1 SGHKS, CDR2 YYEKEE (reference sequence). The CDR3 spells CASSLNWNTEAFF. Written as DNA, the CDR3 is TGTGCCAGCAGCTTAAACTGGAACACTGAAGCTTTCTTT.

The V call is TRBV11-2, the J call TRBJ2-2; 10 bases align to TRBD2. This CDR3 has 17 amino acids. Germline V lookup: CDR1 SGHAT, CDR2 FQNNGV. The V gene end was trimmed by 0 bases and the J gene end by 7 bases; junction bases not matched to a gene: 8. The CDR3 here is CASSLDLSSGRNGELFF. CDR3 nucleotide sequence: TGTGCCAGCAGCTTAGATCTCAGTAGCGGGAGGAACGGGGAGCTGTTTTTT.

The chain carries TRBV10-3 and TRBJ2-7; 13 nucleotides match TRBD2. The CDR3 is 15 amino acids. V was clipped by 6 bases and J by 6 bases; unmatched bases: 8. Germline V gene data show CDR1 as ENHRY and CDR2 as SYGVKD. CDR3 loop: CAIRFGTSGEGEQYF. CDR3 sequence (DNA): TGTGCCATCAGATTTGGGACTAGCGGGGAGGGCGAGCAGTACTTC.

This chain uses TRBV27 with TRBJ1-2; 7 bases align to TRBD1. CDR3 length: 15 amino acids. The germline gives CDR1 MNHEY, CDR2 SMNVEV (reference sequence). Unmatched junction bases numbered 11, after V lost 5 bases and J lost 5 bases. CDR3 loop: CASSPRTDRAYGYTF. CDR3 coding DNA: TGTGCCAGCAGTCCCCGAACAGACAGGGCGTATGGCTACACCTTC.

V and J are TRBV29-1 and TRBJ2-5, with 13 bases matching TRBD2. CDR1 and CDR2 (germline): SQVTM, ANQGSEA. The CDR3 length is 13 residues. J lost 9 bases, V lost 4 bases, and 5 bases had no gene match. The chain's CDR3 is CSVVQLAGGAQYF. In nucleotides, the CDR3 is TGCAGCGTTGTGCAACTAGCGGGAGGGGCCCAGTACTTC.

This clone was found a few times. The V gene is TRBV5-6, the J gene TRBJ1-5; D gene uncertain. V dropped 1 base and J dropped 4 bases, with 12 bases sitting between them. The CDR3 extends over 15 amino acids. The V gene's germline CDR1 is SGHDT and CDR2 YYEEEE. The CDR3, as DNA: TGTGCCAGCAGCTTGTACGCTTCGGGGAATCAGCCCCAGCATTTT. Its protein is CASSLYASGNQPQHF.

J is TRBJ1-1 and V is TRBV3-1 (or the pseudogene TRBV3-2); the D gene is possibly TRBD1 (5 bases). The CDR3 is made up of 13 amino acids. V dropped 4 bases and J dropped 6 bases, with 12 bases sitting between them. The V gene's germline CDR1 is LGHDT and CDR2 YNNKEL (reference sequence). The CDR3 DNA sequence: TGTGCCAGCAGCCCCCTAGGGGCTGCTGAAGCTTTCTTT. Translation gives CASSPLGAAEAFF.

This chain connects TRBV29-1 to TRBJ2-3, with 14 nucleotides matching TRBD2. The trim removed 0 bases at V and 6 bases at J, leaving 11 bases unmatched. The CDR3 sequence is 18 residues long. CDR1 is SQVTM, CDR2 ANQGSEA, per germline. The CDR3 loop reads CSVEDPKTSGRAWDTQYF. The CDR3 coding sequence is TGCAGCGTTGAAGACCCTAAGACTAGCGGGAGGGCCTGGGATACGCAGTATTTT.

The rearrangement links TRBV4-1 to TRBJ2-3; TRBD1 agrees at 8 bases. V gave up 4 bases and J gave up 1 base; unmatched junction bases: 1. The CDR3 sequence is 14 residues long. Per germline, CDR1 MGHRA and CDR2 YSYEKL. CDR3: CASSPGQGTDTQYF. DNA for the CDR3: TGCGCCAGCAGCCCGGGACAGGGCACAGATACGCAGTATTTT.

The chain is built from TRBV28 and TRBJ1-1; 9 nucleotides line up with TRBD1. The CDR3 has 17 residues. J lost 5 bases, V lost 3 bases, and 13 bases had no gene match. CDR1 is MDHEN, CDR2 SYDVKM, per germline. The CDR3 nucleotides read TGTGCCAGCAGTTTTACAGGGGGCTTCACGATTAGGACTGAAGCTTTCTTT. Protein product: CASSFTGGFTIRTEAFF.

J is TRBJ2-2 and V is TRBV5-1; D gene unclear. V was pared by 0 bases and J by 0 bases, with 9 bases between. The CDR3 covers 16 residues. Germline values: CDR1 SGHRS, CDR2 YFSETQ. CDR3 sequence reads: CASSLVSGANTGELFF. The CDR3, as DNA: TGCGCCAGCAGCTTGGTTTCGGGTGCGAACACCGGGGAGCTGTTTTTT.

For this clone: An end of the junction does not agree with germline; a read error may underlie this. V gene TRBV5-1 combines with J gene TRBJ1-1; 9 bases are shared with TRBD1. CDR1 and CDR2 (germline): SGHRS, YFSETQ. CDR3 length equals 14 residues. The CDR3 region is CASRLGQGNTEAFF. In DNA form, the CDR3 reads TGCGCCAGCAGGTTGGGACAGGGGAACACTGAAGCTTTCTTT.

The rearrangement links TRBV9 to TRBJ2-3; D might be TRBD1 (5 bases). Trimming took off 3 bases at V and 7 bases at J, with 15 bases between the two ends. Germline assignment: CDR1 SGDLS and CDR2 YYNGEE. There are 14 residues in the CDR3. CDR3 loop: CASSAQTGANTQYF. DNA of the CDR3: TGTGCCAGCAGCGCACAGACTGGGGCCAATACGCAGTATTTT. Full variable domain (missing parts from reference TRBV9 and TRBJ2-3): DSGVTQTPKHLITATGQRVTLRCSPRSGDLSVYWYQQSLDQGLQFLIQYYNGEERAKGNILERFSAQQFPDLHSELNLSSLELGDSALYFCASSAQTGANTQYFGPGTRLTVL.

The chain has TRBV5-5 and TRBJ1-2; 7 bases fit TRBD1. Germline CDR1 and CDR2: SGHKS and YYEKEE (reference sequence). The CDR3 runs 12 residues. V lost 2 bases, J lost 8 bases, and 3 bases stayed unmatched. The chain's CDR3 is CASSFATGGYTF. The CDR3 region has the DNA TGTGCCAGCAGCTTCGCGACAGGGGGCTACACCTTC.